A single sample gave rise to the 16 T cell receptor beta chains below, sequenced in a study of beta chain features in type 1 diabetes. Study conclusions and caveats: Across all four CD4+ subsets, people with type 1 diabetes showed modestly shorter TCRB CDR3s.

The whole isolated RNA underwent reverse transcription, so sequencing captured expressed TCRB transcripts. The method was immunoSEQ multiplex PCR; TCRdb's version includes in-frame clones alone and lacks a portion of them. The sample includes some 150,000 clones, 7% to 9.5% of them seen just once. No antigen is known for these receptors. Input material: central memory CD4+ T cells from blood. These receptors originate from a woman aged 30 to 39 with type 1 diabetes.

Here the CDR3 DNA reads TGTGCCAGCAGTTACAGGGACAGGTACGAGCAGTACTTC. This translates into CASSYRDRYEQYF. The genes are TRBV6-6 and TRBJ2-7; 8 bases agree with TRBD1. V gave up 2 bases and J gave up 4 bases; unmatched junction bases: 1. This CDR3 is built from 13 residues. Germline CDR1 is MNHNY and CDR2 is SVGAGI (reference sequence).

The chain carries TRBV18 and TRBJ1-1; no firm D call. The length of the CDR3 is 12 residues. V was shortened by 3 bases and J by 4 bases, with 6 bases between the two germline ends. CDR1 is KGHSH, CDR2 LQKENI, per germline. This CDR3 is CASSPSRTEAFF. The CDR3 DNA follows: TGTGCCAGCTCACCCTCCCGCACTGAAGCTTTCTTT.

V and J are TRBV18 and TRBJ1-4; TRBD1 matches 7 bases. Looked up from germline, CDR1 is KGHSH and CDR2 is LQKENI. The CDR3 has 14 amino acids. Trimming cost V 3 bases and J 5 bases; bases outside gene matches: 3. CDR3 region: CASSPRQGNEKLFF. The CDR3 DNA sequence: TGTGCCAGCTCACCGCGACAGGGAAATGAAAAACTGTTTTTT.

This clone was counted a few times. A much larger clonotype is one base distant, so this may be a read error. The chain couples TRBV7-3 to TRBJ2-3; 7 nucleotides agree with TRBD2. The ends lost 2 bases at V and 1 base at J; junction bases unmatched: 3. The germline V gene has CDR1 SGHTA and CDR2 FQGTGA. This CDR3 is built from 15 residues. CDR3 residues: CASSLGLAGTDTQYF. The CDR3 DNA reads as TGTGCCAGCAGCTTAGGGCTAGCGGGCACAGATACGCAGTATTTT. The variable domain in full, with the rest retrieved from reference TRBV7-3 and TRBJ2-3, is GAGVSQTPSNKVTEKGKYVELRCDPISGHTALYWYRQSLGQGPEFLIYFQGTGAADDSGLPNDRFFAVRPEGSVSTLKIQRTERGDSAVYLCASSLGLAGTDTQYFGPGTRLTVL.

The table lists this clone with a few counts. The CDR3 protein is CASSLGGRDQETQYF. For the CDR3, the DNA is TGTGCCAGCAGCTTAGGCGGCAGGGACCAAGAGACCCAGTACTTC. The chain has TRBV7-2 and TRBJ2-5, with D tentatively TRBD1 (5 bases). V was trimmed by 1 base and J by 0 bases, leaving 9 bases between them. The CDR3 extends over 15 amino acids. Germline assignment: CDR1 SGHTA and CDR2 FQGNSA.

This clone was picked up a small number of times. The chain links TRBV7-9 to TRBJ2-1; 8 nucleotides match TRBD2. Germline values: CDR1 SEHNR, CDR2 FQNEAQ (reference sequence). CDR3 size: 15 residues. The ends lost 7 bases at V and 3 bases at J; junction bases unmatched: 8. The CDR3 loop is CASTSSGGFYNEQFF. DNA of the CDR3: TGTGCCAGCACCTCCAGCGGGGGCTTCTACAATGAGCAGTTCTTC.

This clone was recorded a few times. This sequence joins TRBV10-3 and TRBJ1-2; 9 bases agree with TRBD1. Germline CDR1 is ENHRY and CDR2 is SYGVKD. V shed 5 bases and J 4 bases; nucleotides not matched to a gene: 5. CDR3 size: 14 residues. The CDR3 loop is CAISSETGGYGYTF. The CDR3 nucleotides read TGTGCCATCAGTTCCGAGACAGGGGGCTATGGCTACACCTTC.

This clone has only a few counts. The V gene is TRBV4-2, the J gene TRBJ2-5; no clear D. This CDR3 has 17 amino acids. The V and J ends lost 0 bases and 9 bases respectively, with 23 bases between them. Looked up from germline, CDR1 is LGHNA and CDR2 is YNFKEQ. CDR3 sequence (DNA): TGTGCCAGCAGCCAAGACGTATCGGTGGGCCCGCGTAAACCCCAGTACTTC. It yields the protein CASSQDVSVGPRKPQYF.

The chain links TRBV7-2 to TRBJ2-7; 10 positions match TRBD2. Losses at the gene ends were 5 bases for V and 1 base for J; bases not matched to a gene: 8. The length of the CDR3 is 16 residues. CDR1 SGHTA and CDR2 FQGNSA come from the germline V gene. CDR3 amino acids: CASSRRTSGASYEQYF. DNA for the CDR3: TGTGCCAGCAGCAGACGGACTAGCGGAGCATCCTACGAGCAGTACTTC.

This clone was observed a handful of times. V usage is TRBV7-9 and J usage is TRBJ2-7; D remains ambiguous. Germline CDR1 and CDR2: SEHNR and FQNEAQ (reference sequence). This CDR3 contains 11 residues. Trimming stripped 5 bases from V and 6 bases from J, with 8 bases between. DNA for the CDR3: TGTGCCAGCAGCCCCCTGCGCGAGCAGTACTTC. Protein: CASSPLREQYF. The full variable domain, its missing parts supplied by reference TRBV7-9 and TRBJ2-7, is DTGVSQNPRHKITKRGQNVTFRCDPISEHNRLYWYRQTLGQGPEFLTYFQNEAQLEKSRLLSDRFSAERPKGSFSTLEIQRTEQGDSAMYLCASSPLREQYFGPGTRLTVT.

The CDR3 reads CASSLRGADSTDTQYF. The CDR3 nucleotides read TGCGCCAGCTCCCTGCGGGGAGCGGATAGCACAGATACGCAGTATTTT. The chain links TRBV5-1 to TRBJ2-3; tentative D call: TRBD2 (6 bases). With 7 bases removed from V and 0 bases from J, the gap between germline ends came to 18 bases. From germline, CDR1 is SGHRS and CDR2 YFSETQ. This CDR3 has 16 amino acids.

This rearrangement joins TRBV19 to TRBJ2-7; D gene ambiguous. The germline V gene has CDR1 LNHDA and CDR2 SQIVND (reference sequence). This CDR3 comprises 15 residues. The V and J ends lost 4 bases and 0 bases respectively, with 13 bases between them. CDR3 DNA sequence: TGTGCCAGTAGTACCAGTCTCTCCAGCTCCTACGAGCAGTACTTC. This translates into CASSTSLSSSYEQYF.

A few counts support this clone. The chain has TRBV29-1 and TRBJ2-7; TRBD1 aligns across 12 bases. This CDR3 is built from 13 residues. The J segment lost 6 bases and the V segment lost 7 bases, leaving 7 bases of the junction unmatched. Germline V gene lookup returns CDR1 SQVTM and CDR2 ANQGSEA. The CDR3: CSGRGTGGGEQYF. The CDR3 nucleotides are TGCAGCGGGAGAGGGACAGGGGGCGGCGAGCAGTACTTC.

This clone has only a few counts. The chain joins TRBV7-6 to TRBJ2-1; 11 nucleotides line up with TRBD2. This CDR3 contains 19 residues. Germline CDR1 reads SGHVS; CDR2 reads FNYEAQ. The J segment lost 4 bases and the V segment lost 2 bases, leaving 13 bases of the junction unmatched. In DNA, the CDR3 is TGTGCCAGCAGCTTAATGGAACTAGCGGGAGCGTTGGGGTACAATGAGCAGTTCTTC. As protein: CASSLMELAGALGYNEQFF. Complete variable domain (other parts from reference TRBV7-6 and TRBJ2-1): GAGVSQSPRYKVTKRGQDVALRCDPISGHVSLYWYRQALGQGPEFLTYFNYEAQQDKSGLPNDRFSAERPEGSISTLTIQRTEQRDSAMYRCASSLMELAGALGYNEQFFGPGTRLTVL.

This clone has just a few counts. The chain uses TRBV7-9 and TRBJ2-1, with TRBD2 matching over 16 bases. Germline loops: CDR1 SEHNR, CDR2 FQNEAQ (reference sequence). This CDR3 contains 15 residues. After removal of 4 bases from V and 7 bases from J, the junction contained 1 base not matched to a gene. The CDR3 loop reads CASSSGLAGGNEQFF. CDR3 nucleotide sequence: TGTGCCAGCAGCTCGGGACTAGCGGGAGGGAATGAGCAGTTCTTC. The full variable domain, in which reference TRBV7-9 and TRBJ2-1 provide the parts outside the CDR3, is DTGVSQNPRHKITKRGQNVTFRCDPISEHNRLYWYRQTLGQGPEFLTYFQNEAQLEKSRLLSDRFSAERPKGSFSTLEIQRTEQGDSAMYLCASSSGLAGGNEQFFGPGTRLTVL.

This clone was observed a few times. The rearrangement links TRBV5-1 to TRBJ2-5; 7 bases map to TRBD2. Germline V lookup: CDR1 SGHRS, CDR2 YFSETQ. The CDR3 loop spans 15 amino acids. The J segment lost 0 bases and the V segment lost 2 bases, leaving 4 bases of the junction unmatched. The CDR3 nucleotides read TGCGCCAGCAGCTTAAGCGGGATCGACCAAGAGACCCAGTACTTC. Its protein is CASSLSGIDQETQYF.